This section outlines one TCR beta chain sequence together with its context. Construction of TCR beta libraries relied on iRepertoire HTBI primers and on Arm-PCR targeting CDR3 regions. Each CDR3 protein gets one entry after TCRdb re-called the multiplex PCR reads with MiXCR. The table has about 290,000 distinct CDR3 sequences, 20% to 25% seen once. The source of the sample is a study of regulatory T cells in long-lasting Graves disease. Time point indicated: persistent/refractory GD, antithyroid drugs over 5 years with positive TRAb. The TCR library used RNA extracted from PBMCs. The V segment lost 7 bases and the J segment 6 bases; nucleotides outside the gene matches: 8. Germline CDR1 KGHDR, CDR2 SFDVKD. This CDR3 has 15 residues.

The clonotype was recovered from a female donor with Graves disease. The specimen was peripheral blood mononuclear cells (PBMCs), collected when the disease was refractory, from a patient treated with antithyroid drugs. The chain uses TRBV24-1 and TRBJ2-2; TRBD2 matches 9 bases. The CDR3 sequence is CATRGSGRFPGELFF. The DNA of the CDR3 is TGTGCCACCAGAGGTAGCGGGAGATTCCCCGGGGAGCTGTTTTTT.